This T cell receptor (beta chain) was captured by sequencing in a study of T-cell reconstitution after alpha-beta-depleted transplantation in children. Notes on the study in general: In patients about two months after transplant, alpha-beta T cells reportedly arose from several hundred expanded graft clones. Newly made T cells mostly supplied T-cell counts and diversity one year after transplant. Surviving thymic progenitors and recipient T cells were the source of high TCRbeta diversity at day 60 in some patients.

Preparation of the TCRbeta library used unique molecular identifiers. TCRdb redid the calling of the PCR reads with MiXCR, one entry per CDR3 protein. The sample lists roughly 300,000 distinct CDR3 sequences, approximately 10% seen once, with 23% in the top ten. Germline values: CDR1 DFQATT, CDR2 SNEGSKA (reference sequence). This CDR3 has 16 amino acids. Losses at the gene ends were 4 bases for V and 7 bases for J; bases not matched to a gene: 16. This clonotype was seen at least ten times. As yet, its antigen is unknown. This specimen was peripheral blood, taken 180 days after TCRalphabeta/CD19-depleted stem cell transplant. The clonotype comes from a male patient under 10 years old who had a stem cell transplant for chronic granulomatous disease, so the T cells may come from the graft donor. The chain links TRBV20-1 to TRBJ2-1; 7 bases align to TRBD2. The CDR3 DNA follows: TGCAGTGCTATTTTTTTTCGCGGGAGCGCCACGAATGAGCAGTTCTTC. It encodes CSAIFFRGSATNEQFF.